The rows below give T cell receptor beta chains drawn from one sample of a study of cytomegalovirus exposure and HLA in healthy donors. Using immunoSEQ multiplex PCR, the repertoire was profiled, and TCRdb retains in-frame clones only, with some absent. This sample lists about 48,000 clones; its ten largest clones have about 6%. The source material was PBMCs. Every receptor here comes from a male donor in good health and CMV-seropositive. CDR3s include the opening cysteine and the closing phenylalanine or tryptophan. A D gene is named only where the DNA matches it firmly.

TRBJ2-7	TRBV6-5	14	TRBD1	CASFRQGEVSEQYF
TRBJ2-3	TRBV6-1	15	TRBD2	CASSGTSGGTDTQYF
TRBJ2-5	TRBV7-2	13	-	CASSPSYGETQYF
TRBJ2-7	TRBV2	14	TRBD1	CASWIGQGLYEQYF
TRBJ2-1	TRBV7-2	16	TRBD2	CASSRTSGGLYNEQFF
TRBJ2-1	TRBV2	16	TRBD2	CASSDKAGGPNNEQFF
TRBJ1-2	TRBV4-1	13	-	CASSQVLGDGYTF
TRBJ2-7	TRBV7-9	16	TRBD1	CASSLVGTVNPYEQYF
TRBJ2-2	TRBV27	18	-	CASSLRLREGATTGELFF
TRBJ2-3	TRBV6-5	16	TRBD1	CASSYWDSPSTDTQYF
TRBJ1-1	TRBV27	13	TRBD1	CASSAWTGGYTFF
TRBJ1-1	TRBV6-5	15	TRBD1	CASSTWGQGNTEAFF
TRBJ2-7	TRBV25-1	17	TRBD2	CASSNSLGWEGTYEQYF
TRBJ1-6	TRBV27	13	-	CASSSDINSPLHF
TRBJ1-1	TRBV5-4	13	-	CASSLTRNTEAFF
TRBJ1-1	TRBV6-4	15	TRBD1	CASSDPTGGRTEAFF
TRBJ1-2	TRBV2	13	-	CASSFRDQGGYTF
TRBJ1-5	TRBV4-1	15	-	CASSQEQAYNQPQHF
TRBJ1-1	TRBV29-1	11	-	CSGRGYTEAFF
TRBJ1-1	TRBV7-9	15	-	CASSLLRILTTEAFF
TRBJ1-3	TRBV6-5	13	-	CASTEGSGNTIYF
TRBJ2-5	TRBV11-1	15	TRBD2	CASSLDGTSRETQYF
TRBJ1-1	TRBV7-8	17	-	CASSLAGAIPMNTEAFF
TRBJ2-5	TRBV5-1	15	TRBD2	CASSLAGTSEETQYF
TRBJ1-4	TRBV4-1	17	-	CASSRGPPGILNEKLFF
TRBJ1-1	TRBV7-3	14	-	CASSLTAGSLEAFF
TRBJ2-3	TRBV7-9	11	-	CASRRSDTQYF
TRBJ2-3	TRBV4-2	16	-	CASSQDRGVVTDTQYF
TRBJ2-7	TRBV25-1	14	-	CASSPNRDYYEQYF
TRBJ2-7	TRBV4-2	15	-	CASSQALDTVYEQYF